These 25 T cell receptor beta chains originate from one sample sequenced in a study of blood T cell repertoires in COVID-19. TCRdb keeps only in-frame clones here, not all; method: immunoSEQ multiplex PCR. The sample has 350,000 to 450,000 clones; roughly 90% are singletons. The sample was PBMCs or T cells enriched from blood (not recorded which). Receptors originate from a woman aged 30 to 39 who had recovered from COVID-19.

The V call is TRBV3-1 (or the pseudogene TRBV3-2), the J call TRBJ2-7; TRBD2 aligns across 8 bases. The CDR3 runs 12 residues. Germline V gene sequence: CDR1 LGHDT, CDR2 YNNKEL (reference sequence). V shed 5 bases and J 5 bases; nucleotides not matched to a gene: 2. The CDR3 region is CASSTGGHEQYF. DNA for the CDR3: TGTGCCAGCAGCACGGGGGGGCACGAGCAGTACTTC.

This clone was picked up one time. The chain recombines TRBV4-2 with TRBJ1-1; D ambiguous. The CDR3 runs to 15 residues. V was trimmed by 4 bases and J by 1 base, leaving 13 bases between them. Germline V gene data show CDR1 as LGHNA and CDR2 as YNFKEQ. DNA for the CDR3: TGTGCCAGCAGCCTATTTCCAACAGAGAACACTGAAGCTTTCTTT. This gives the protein CASSLFPTENTEAFF.

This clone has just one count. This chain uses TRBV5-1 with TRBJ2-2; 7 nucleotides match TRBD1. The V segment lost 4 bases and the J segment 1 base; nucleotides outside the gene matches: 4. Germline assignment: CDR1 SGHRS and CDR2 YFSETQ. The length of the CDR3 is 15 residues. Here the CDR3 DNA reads TGCGCCAGCAGCCGCAACAGGGGGAACACCGGGGAGCTGTTTTTT. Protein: CASSRNRGNTGELFF.

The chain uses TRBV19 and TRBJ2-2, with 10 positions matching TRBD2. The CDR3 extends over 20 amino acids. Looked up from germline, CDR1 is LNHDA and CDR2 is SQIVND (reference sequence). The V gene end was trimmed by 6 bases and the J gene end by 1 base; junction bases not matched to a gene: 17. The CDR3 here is CASSAYTSGAKRRNTGELFF. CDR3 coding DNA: TGTGCCAGTAGCGCATATACTAGCGGGGCAAAAAGAAGGAACACCGGGGAGCTGTTTTTT. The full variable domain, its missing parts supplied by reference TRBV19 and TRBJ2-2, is DGGITQSPKYLFRKEGQNVTLSCEQNLNHDAMYWYRQDPGQGLRLIYYSQIVNDFQKGDIAEGYSVSREKKESFPLTVTSAQKNPTAFYLCASSAYTSGAKRRNTGELFFGEGSRLTVL.

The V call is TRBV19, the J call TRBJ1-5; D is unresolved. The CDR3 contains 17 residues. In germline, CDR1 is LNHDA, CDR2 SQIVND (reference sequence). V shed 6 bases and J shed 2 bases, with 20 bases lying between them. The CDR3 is CASRFSWGDRGNQPQHF. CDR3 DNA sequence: TGTGCCAGTAGATTCTCCTGGGGAGACCGGGGCAATCAGCCCCAGCATTTT.

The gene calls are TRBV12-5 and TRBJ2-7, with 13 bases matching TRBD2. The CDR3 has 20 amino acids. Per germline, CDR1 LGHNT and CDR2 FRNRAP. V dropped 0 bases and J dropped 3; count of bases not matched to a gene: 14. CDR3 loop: CASGLVLGTSGAHQSYEQYF. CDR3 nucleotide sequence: TGTGCTAGTGGTTTGGTACTAGGGACTAGCGGGGCCCACCAGAGCTACGAGCAGTACTTC.

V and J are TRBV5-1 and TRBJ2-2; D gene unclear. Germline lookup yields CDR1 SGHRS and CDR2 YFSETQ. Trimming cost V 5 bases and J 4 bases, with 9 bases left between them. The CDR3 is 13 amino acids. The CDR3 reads CASRSGFTGELFF. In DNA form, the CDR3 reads TGCGCCAGCAGGTCAGGTTTCACCGGGGAGCTGTTTTTT.

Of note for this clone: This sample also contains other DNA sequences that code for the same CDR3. This CDR3 reads CAWSAGEETQYF. The CDR3 region has the DNA TGTGCCTGGAGTGCAGGTGAAGAGACCCAGTACTTC. This chain uses TRBV30 with TRBJ2-5; D is unresolved. Germline V gene lookup returns CDR1 GTSNPN and CDR2 SVGIG (reference sequence). The V end lost 1 base, the J end lost 3 bases, and 6 bases lay between the germline ends. This CDR3 spans 12 amino acids.

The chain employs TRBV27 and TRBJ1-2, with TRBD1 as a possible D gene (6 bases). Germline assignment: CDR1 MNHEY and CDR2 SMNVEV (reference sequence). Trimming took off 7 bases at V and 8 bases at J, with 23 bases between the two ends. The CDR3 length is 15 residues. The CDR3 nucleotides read TGTGCCAGCAAGATGACGGCACAGGGTAGATCGGGCTACACCTTC. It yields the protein CASKMTAQGRSGYTF.

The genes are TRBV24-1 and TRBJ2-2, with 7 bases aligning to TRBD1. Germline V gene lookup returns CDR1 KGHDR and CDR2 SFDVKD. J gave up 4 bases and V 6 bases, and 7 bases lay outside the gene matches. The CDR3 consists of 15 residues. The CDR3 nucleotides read TGTGCCACCAGTTCTACAGGGGTAATCACCGGGGAGCTGTTTTTT. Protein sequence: CATSSTGVITGELFF.

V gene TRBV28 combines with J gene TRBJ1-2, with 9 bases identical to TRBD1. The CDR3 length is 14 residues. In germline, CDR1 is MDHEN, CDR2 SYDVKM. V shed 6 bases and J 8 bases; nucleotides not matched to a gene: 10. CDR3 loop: CASRGGTGQKGYTF. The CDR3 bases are TGTGCCAGCAGGGGGGGGACAGGGCAGAAAGGCTACACCTTC.

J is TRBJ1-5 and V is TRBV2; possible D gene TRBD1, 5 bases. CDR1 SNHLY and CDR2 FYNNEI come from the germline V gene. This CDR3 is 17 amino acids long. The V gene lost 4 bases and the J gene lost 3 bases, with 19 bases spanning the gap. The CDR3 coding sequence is TGTGCCAGCAGTGGATGGGGGGTGAGGATGGACAATCAGCCCCAGCATTTT. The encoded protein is CASSGWGVRMDNQPQHF. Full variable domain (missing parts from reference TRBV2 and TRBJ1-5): EPEVTQTPSHQVTQMGQEVILRCVPISNHLYFYWYRQILGQKVEFLVSFYNNEISEKSEIFDDQFSVERPDGSNFTLKIRSTKLEDSAMYFCASSGWGVRMDNQPQHFGDGTRLSIL.

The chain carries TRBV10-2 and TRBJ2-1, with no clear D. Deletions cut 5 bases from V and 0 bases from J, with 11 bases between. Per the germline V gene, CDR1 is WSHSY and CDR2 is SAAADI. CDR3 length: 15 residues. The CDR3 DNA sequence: TGCGCCAGCAGTCTAAAGCCCAACTCCTACAATGAGCAGTTCTTC. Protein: CASSLKPNSYNEQFF.

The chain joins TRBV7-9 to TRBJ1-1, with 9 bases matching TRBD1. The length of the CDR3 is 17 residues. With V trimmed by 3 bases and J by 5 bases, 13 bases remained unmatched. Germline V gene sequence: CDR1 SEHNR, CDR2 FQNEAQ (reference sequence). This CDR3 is CASSFALSGQGGTEAFF. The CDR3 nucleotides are TGTGCCAGCAGCTTTGCTTTATCGGGACAGGGAGGAACTGAAGCTTTCTTT.

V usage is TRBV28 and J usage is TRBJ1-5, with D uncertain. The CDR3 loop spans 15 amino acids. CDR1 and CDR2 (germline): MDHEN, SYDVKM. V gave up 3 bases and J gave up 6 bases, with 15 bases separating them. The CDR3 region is CASSFRRTSAQPQHF. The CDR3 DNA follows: TGTGCCAGCAGTTTTAGACGGACTAGCGCTCAGCCCCAGCATTTT.

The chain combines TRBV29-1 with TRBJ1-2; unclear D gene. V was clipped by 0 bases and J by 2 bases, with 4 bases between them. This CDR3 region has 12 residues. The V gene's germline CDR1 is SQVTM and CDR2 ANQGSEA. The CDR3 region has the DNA TGCAGCGTTGAAGACAGGAACTATGGCTACACCTTC. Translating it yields CSVEDRNYGYTF.

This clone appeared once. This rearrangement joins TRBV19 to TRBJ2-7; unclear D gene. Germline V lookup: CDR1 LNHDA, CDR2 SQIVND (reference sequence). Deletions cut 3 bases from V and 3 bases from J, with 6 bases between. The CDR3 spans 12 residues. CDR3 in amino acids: CASSITSYEQYF. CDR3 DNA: TGTGCCAGTAGTATCACCAGCTACGAGCAGTACTTC.

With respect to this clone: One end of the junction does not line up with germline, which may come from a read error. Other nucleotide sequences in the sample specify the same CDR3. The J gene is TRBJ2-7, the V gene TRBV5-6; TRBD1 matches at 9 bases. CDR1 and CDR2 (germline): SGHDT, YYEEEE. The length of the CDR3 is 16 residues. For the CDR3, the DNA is TGTGCTAGCAGCTTGAATACAGGGGGCTTGGTCTACGAGCAGTACTTC. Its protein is CASSLNTGGLVYEQYF.

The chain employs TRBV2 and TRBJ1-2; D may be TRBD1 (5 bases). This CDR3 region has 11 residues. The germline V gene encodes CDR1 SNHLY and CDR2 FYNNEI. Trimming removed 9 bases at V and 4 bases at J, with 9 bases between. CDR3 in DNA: TGTGCCAGTACCACAGGCTATGGCTACACCTTC. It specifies CASTTGYGYTF.

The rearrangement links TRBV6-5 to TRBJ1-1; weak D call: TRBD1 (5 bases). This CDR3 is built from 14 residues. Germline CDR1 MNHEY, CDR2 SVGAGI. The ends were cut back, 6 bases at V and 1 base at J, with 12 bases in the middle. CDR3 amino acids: CASSRVGRNTEAFF. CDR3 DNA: TGTGCCAGCAGCAGAGTGGGGCGGAACACTGAAGCTTTCTTT.

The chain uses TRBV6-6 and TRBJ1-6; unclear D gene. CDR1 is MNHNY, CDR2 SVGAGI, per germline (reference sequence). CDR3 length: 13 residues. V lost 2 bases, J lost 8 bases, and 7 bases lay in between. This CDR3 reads CASSYMEDSPLHF. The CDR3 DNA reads TGTGCCAGCAGTTACATGGAGGATTCACCCCTCCACTTT.

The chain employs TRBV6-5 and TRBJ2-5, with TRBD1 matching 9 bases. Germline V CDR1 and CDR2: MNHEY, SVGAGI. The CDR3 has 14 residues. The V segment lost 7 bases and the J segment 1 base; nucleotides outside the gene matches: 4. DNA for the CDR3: TGTGCCAGCACTCCGGGACAGGGCCAAGAGACCCAGTACTTC. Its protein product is CASTPGQGQETQYF.

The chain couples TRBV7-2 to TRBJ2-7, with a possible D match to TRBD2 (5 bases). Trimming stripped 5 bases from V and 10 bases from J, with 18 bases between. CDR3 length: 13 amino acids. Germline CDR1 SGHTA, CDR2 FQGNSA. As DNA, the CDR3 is TGTGCCAGCAGCCCGGGTGGCGGGTACGTCCAGTACTTC. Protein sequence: CASSPGGGYVQYF.

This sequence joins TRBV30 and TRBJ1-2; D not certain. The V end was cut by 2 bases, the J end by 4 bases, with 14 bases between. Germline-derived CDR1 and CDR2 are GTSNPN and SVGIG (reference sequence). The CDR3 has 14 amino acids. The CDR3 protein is CAWSPLRALYGYTF. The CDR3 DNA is TGTGCCTGGAGTCCACTGAGGGCGCTCTATGGCTACACCTTC.

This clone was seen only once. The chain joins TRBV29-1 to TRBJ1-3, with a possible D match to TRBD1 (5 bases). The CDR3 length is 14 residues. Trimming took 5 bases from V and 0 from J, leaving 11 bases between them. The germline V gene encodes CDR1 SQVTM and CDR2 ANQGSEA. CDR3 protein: CSVKNRSSGNTIYF. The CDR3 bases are TGCAGCGTTAAGAACAGGTCCTCTGGAAACACCATATATTTT.